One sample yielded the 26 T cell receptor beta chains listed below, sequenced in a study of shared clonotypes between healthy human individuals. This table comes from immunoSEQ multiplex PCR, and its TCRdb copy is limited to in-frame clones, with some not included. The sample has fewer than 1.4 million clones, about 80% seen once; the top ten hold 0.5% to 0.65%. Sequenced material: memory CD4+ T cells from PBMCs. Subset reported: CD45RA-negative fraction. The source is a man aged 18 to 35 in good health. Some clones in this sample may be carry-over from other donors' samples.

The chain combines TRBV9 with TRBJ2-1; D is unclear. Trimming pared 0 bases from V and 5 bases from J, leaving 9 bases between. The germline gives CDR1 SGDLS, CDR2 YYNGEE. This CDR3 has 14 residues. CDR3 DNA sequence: TGTGCCAGCAGCGTAGGGAATTTAAACAATGAGCAGTTCTTC. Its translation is CASSVGNLNNEQFF.

The chain's CDR3 is CASSEVRAAEKLFF. The CDR3 DNA sequence: TGTGCCAGCAGTGAGGTCAGGGCAGCTGAAAAACTGTTTTTT. The V and J genes are TRBV2 and TRBJ1-4; D perhaps matches TRBD1 (5 bases). The V and J ends lost 3 bases and 7 bases respectively, with 12 bases between them. CDR1 is SNHLY, CDR2 FYNNEI, per germline. The CDR3 is 14 residues long. The whole variable domain, filled in from reference TRBV2 and TRBJ1-4, reads EPEVTQTPSHQVTQMGQEVILRCVPISNHLYFYWYRQILGQKVEFLVSFYNNEISEKSEIFDDQFSVERPDGSNFTLKIRSTKLEDSAMYFCASSEVRAAEKLFFGSGTQLSVL.

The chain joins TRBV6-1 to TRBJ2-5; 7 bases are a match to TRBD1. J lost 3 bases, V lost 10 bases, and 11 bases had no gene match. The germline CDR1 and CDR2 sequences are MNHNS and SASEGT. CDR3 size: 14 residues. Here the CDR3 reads CAISNRGSEETQYF. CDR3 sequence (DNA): TGTGCCATTTCGAACAGGGGTTCGGAAGAGACCCAGTACTTC.

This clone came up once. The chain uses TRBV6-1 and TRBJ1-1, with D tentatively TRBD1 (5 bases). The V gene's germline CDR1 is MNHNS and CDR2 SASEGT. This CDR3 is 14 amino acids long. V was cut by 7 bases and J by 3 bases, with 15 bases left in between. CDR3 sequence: CASKGPLGDTEAFF. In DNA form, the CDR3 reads TGTGCCAGCAAGGGACCCCTGGGCGACACTGAAGCTTTCTTT.

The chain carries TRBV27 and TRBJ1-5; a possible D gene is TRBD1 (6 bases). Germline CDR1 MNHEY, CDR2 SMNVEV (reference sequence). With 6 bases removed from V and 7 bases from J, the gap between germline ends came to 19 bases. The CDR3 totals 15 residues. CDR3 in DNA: TGTGCCAGCAGCTCCGGGTGGGGGCGGGGGCAGCCCCAGCATTTT. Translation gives CASSSGWGRGQPQHF.

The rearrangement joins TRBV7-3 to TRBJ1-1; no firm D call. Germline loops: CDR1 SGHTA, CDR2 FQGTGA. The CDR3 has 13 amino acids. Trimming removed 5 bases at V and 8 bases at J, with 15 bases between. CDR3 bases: TGTGCCAGCAGCCGTAGTTGGGGAACCGAAGCTTTCTTT. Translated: CASSRSWGTEAFF.

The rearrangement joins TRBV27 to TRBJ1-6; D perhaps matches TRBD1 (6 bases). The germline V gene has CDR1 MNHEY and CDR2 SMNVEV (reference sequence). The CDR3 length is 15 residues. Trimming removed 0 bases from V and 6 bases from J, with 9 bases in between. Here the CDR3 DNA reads TGTGCCAGCAGTTTATCGGGGGGCCGTAATTCACCCCTCCACTTT. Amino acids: CASSLSGGRNSPLHF.

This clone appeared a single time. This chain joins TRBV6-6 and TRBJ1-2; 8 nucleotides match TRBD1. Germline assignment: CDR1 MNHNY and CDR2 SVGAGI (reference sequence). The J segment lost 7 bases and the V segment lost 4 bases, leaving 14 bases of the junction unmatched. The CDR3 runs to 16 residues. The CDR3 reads CASSFQRFGQGGGYTF. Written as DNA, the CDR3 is TGTGCCAGCAGTTTTCAGCGTTTTGGACAGGGAGGTGGCTACACCTTC.

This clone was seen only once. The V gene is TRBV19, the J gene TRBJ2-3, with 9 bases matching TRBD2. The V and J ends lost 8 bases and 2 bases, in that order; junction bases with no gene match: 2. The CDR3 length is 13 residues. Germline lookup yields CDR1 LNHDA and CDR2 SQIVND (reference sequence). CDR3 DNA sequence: TGTGCCAGTGGCGGGAGGGTCACAGATACGCAGTATTTT. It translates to CASGGRVTDTQYF.

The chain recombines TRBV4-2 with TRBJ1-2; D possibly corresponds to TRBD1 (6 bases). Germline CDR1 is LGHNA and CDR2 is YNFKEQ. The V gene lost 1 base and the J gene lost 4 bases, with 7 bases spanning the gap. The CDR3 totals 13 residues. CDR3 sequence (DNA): TGTGCCAGCAGCCAAGCAGGGGCCTATGGCTACACCTTC. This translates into CASSQAGAYGYTF.

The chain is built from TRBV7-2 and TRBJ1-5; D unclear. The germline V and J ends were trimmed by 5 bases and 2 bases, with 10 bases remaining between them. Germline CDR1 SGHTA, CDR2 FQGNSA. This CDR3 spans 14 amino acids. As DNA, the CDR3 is TGTGCCAGCAGCCACGCCGGGGGCAATCAGCCCCAGCATTTT. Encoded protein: CASSHAGGNQPQHF.

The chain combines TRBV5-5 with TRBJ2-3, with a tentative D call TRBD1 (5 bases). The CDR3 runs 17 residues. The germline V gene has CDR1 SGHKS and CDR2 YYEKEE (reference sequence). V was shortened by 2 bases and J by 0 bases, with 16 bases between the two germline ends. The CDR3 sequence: CASSFGVVGQSTDTQYF. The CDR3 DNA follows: TGTGCCAGCAGCTTTGGTGTGGTTGGACAAAGCACAGATACGCAGTATTTT.

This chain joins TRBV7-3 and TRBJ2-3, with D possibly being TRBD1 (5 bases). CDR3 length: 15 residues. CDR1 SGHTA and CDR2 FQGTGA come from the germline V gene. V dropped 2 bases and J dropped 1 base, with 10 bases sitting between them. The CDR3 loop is CASSLLGRGTDTQYF. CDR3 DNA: TGTGCCAGCAGCTTATTGGGGCGCGGCACAGATACGCAGTATTTT.

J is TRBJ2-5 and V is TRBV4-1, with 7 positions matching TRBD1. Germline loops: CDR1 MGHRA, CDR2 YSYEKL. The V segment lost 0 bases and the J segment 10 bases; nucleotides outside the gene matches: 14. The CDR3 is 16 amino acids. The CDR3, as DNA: TGCGCCAGCAGCCAAGATAGGTGGCAGGGGGATAGGATCCAGTACTTC. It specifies CASSQDRWQGDRIQYF.

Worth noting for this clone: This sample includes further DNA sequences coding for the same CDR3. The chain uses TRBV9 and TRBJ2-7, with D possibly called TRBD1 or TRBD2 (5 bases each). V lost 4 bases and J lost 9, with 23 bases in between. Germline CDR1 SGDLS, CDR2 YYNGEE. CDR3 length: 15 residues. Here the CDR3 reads CASSPPGNVPQGQYF. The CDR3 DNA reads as TGTGCCAGCAGCCCTCCCGGGAACGTTCCGCAGGGGCAGTACTTC.

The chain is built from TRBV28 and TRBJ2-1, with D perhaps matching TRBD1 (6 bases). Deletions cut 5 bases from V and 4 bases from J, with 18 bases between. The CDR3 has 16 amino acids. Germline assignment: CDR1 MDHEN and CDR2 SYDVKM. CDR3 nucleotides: TGTGCCAGCAGTCTCCCCTTGGGGGCTGGGTACAATGAGCAGTTCTTC. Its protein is CASSLPLGAGYNEQFF.

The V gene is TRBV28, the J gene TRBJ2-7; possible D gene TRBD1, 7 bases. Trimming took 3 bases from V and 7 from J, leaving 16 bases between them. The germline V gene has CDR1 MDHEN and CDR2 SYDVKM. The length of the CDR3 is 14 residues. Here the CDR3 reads CASSFRTGRGEQYF. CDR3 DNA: TGTGCCAGCAGTTTCCGGACAGGTCGGGGGGAGCAGTACTTC.

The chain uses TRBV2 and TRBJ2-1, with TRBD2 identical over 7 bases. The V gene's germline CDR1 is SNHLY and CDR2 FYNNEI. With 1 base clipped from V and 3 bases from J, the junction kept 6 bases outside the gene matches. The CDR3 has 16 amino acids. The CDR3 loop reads CASSEDETSSYNEQFF. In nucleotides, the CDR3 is TGTGCCAGCAGTGAAGACGAGACTAGCAGCTACAATGAGCAGTTCTTC.

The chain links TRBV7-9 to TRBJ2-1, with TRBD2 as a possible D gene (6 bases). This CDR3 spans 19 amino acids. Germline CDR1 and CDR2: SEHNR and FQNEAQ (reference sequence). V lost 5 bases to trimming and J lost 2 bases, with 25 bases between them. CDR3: CASSHSILKGTLAYNEQFF. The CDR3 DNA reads TGTGCCAGCAGCCACAGTATTCTTAAAGGGACTCTCGCCTACAATGAGCAGTTCTTC.

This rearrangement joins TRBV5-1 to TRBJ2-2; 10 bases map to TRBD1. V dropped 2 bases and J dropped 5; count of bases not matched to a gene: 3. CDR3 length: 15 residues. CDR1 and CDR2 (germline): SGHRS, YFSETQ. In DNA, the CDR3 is TGCGCCAGCAGCTTAAGGACAGGGGGAACCGGGGAGCTGTTTTTT. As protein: CASSLRTGGTGELFF.

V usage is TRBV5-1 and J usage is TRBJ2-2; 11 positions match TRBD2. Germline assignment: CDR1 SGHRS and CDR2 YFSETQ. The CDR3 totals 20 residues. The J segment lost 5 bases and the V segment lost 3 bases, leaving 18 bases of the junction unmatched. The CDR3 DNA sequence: TGCGCCAGCAGCTCGGGACAGCTACTAGCGGGAGCGGTATTTACCGGGGAGCTGTTTTTT. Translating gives CASSSGQLLAGAVFTGELFF.

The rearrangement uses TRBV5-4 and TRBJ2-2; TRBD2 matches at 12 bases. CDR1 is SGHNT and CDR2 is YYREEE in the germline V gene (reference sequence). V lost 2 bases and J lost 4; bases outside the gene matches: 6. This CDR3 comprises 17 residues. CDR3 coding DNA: TGTGCCAGCAGCTTCAAGACTAGCGGGAGCCCCACCGGGGAGCTGTTTTTT. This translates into CASSFKTSGSPTGELFF.

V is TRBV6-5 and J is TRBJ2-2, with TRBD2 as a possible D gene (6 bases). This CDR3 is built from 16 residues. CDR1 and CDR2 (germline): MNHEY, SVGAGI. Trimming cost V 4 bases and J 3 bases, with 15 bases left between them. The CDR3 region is CASSSGRDGHTGELFF. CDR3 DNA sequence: TGTGCCAGCAGTTCGGGGCGGGACGGGCACACCGGGGAGCTGTTTTTT.

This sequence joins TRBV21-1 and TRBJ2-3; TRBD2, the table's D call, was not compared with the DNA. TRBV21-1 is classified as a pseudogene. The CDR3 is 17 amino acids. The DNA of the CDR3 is TGTGCCAGCAGCCAAACACTAGCGGGAGGGGGGCGAGATACGCAGTATTTT. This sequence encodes CASSQTLAGGGRDTQYF.

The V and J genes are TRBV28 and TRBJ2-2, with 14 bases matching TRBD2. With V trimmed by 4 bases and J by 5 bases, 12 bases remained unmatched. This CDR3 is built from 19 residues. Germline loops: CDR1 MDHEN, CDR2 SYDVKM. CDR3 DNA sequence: TGTGCCAGCAGTTCTTTCCCAGGGACTAGCGGGAGCCGGACCGGGGAGCTGTTTTTT. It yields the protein CASSSFPGTSGSRTGELFF.

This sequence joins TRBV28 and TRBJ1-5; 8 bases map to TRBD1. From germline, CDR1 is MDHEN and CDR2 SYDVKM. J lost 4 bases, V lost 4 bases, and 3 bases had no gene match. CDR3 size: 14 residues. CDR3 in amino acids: CASSSGTGNQPQHF. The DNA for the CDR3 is TGTGCCAGCAGTTCCGGGACAGGAAATCAGCCCCAGCATTTT. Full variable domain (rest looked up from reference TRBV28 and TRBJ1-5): DVKVTQSSRYLVKRTGEKVFLECVQDMDHENMFWYRQDPGLGLRLIYFSYDVKMKEKGDIPEGYSVSREKKERFSLILESASTNQTSMYLCASSSGTGNQPQHFGDGTRLSIL.